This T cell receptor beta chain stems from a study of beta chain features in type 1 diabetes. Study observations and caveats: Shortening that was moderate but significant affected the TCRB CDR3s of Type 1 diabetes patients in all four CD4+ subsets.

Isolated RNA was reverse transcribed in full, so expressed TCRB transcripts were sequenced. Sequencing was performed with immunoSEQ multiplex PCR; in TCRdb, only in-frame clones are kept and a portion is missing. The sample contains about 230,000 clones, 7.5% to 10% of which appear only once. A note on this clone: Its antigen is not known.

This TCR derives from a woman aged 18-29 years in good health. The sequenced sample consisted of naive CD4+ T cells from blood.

The CDR3, as DNA: TGTGCCGCGACCGGGACAGGGGATGGCTACACCTTC. Translation: CAATGTGDGYTF. The V gene is TRBV30, the J gene TRBJ1-2; the match to TRBD1 covers 10 bases. With 8 bases clipped from V and 6 bases from J, the junction kept 6 bases outside the gene matches. CDR1 is GTSNPN, CDR2 SVGIG, per germline (reference sequence). This CDR3 comprises 12 residues. The full variable domain, rest sourced from reference TRBV30 and TRBJ1-2, is SQTIHQWPATLVQPVGSPLSLECTVEGTSNPNLYWYRQAAGRGLQLLFYSVGIGQISSEVPQNLSASRPQDRQFILSSKKLLLSDSGFYLCAATGTGDGYTFGSGTRLTVV.